This TCR beta chain derives from a study of cytomegalovirus exposure and HLA in healthy donors. As for the donors, each was a healthy bone marrow donor. Trimming at V came to 2 bases and at J to 3 bases, leaving 11 bases not matched to a gene. The length of the CDR3 is 17 residues. In germline, CDR1 is SGHDN, CDR2 FVKESK. Researchers ran the PCR with 60 Vbeta and 13 Jbeta primers. Assay used: immunoSEQ multiplex PCR; TCRdb lists only in-frame clones, some missing. The table lists some 200,000 clones, roughly 80% of them singletons. Sequencing was done on a sample of PBMCs. This clonotype was sampled from a female donor in good health and CMV-seronegative. This chain connects TRBV14 to TRBJ1-1, with 8 positions matching TRBD1. CDR3 residues: CASSQIDRGGLDTEAFF. CDR3 nucleotide sequence: TGTGCCAGCAGCCAAATAGACAGGGGAGGGTTGGACACTGAAGCTTTCTTT.